A single sample gave rise to the 30 T cell receptor beta chains below, sequenced in a study of human T cells and chemical hapten exposure. The time point is: patch test 2, 6 weeks after DPC sensitization. Treatment defined: therapeutic diphenylcyclopropenone sensitization with weekly scalp DPC. Each CDR3 protein is one row after TCRdb ran MiXCR on the RACE reads. The profile shows some 350,000 distinct CDR3 sequences, about 6% of them singletons. The input for sequencing was whole blood, taken in connection with sensitization to the hapten diphenylcyclopropenone (DPC). Source of these receptors: a woman between 18 and 29 years old with alopecia areata. Some clones in this sample may be carry-over from other donors' samples.

At least ten counts were recorded for this clonotype. This sequence joins TRBV28 and TRBJ1-1; no firm D call. Germline V CDR1 and CDR2: MDHEN, SYDVKM. The V and J ends lost 2 bases and 0 bases respectively, with 7 bases between them. The CDR3 runs to 14 residues. CDR3 region: CASSLPGLNTEAFF. The CDR3 region has the DNA TGTGCCAGCAGTTTACCAGGATTGAACACTGAAGCTTTCTTT.

This clonotype was detected only a few times. The gene calls are TRBV7-3 and TRBJ2-2, with 7 bases identical to TRBD2. CDR1 SGHTA and CDR2 FQGTGA come from the germline V gene. The CDR3 is made up of 15 amino acids. After removal of 5 bases from V and 4 bases from J, the junction contained 7 bases not matched to a gene. The CDR3 loop is CASSPPGGSTGELFF. The CDR3 DNA follows: TGTGCCAGCAGCCCTCCGGGGGGAAGCACCGGGGAGCTGTTTTTT.

This clonotype has a handful of counts. The chain employs TRBV6-2 or TRBV6-3 and TRBJ1-5; perhaps TRBD1 as D (5 bases). The V gene's germline CDR1 is MNHEY and CDR2 SVGEGT. Between the trimmed V and J ends, which lost 9 bases and 4 bases, there was a span of 16 bases. The CDR3 runs to 14 residues. The CDR3: CASSGTQMNQPQHF. The CDR3 DNA follows: TGTGCCAGTTCCGGGACGCAAATGAATCAGCCCCAGCATTTT.

This clonotype was seen a handful of times. The chain has TRBV20-1 and TRBJ1-1; weak D call: TRBD1 (5 bases). The CDR3 loop spans 13 amino acids. V shed 4 bases and J shed 7 bases, with 16 bases lying between them. Germline loops: CDR1 DFQATT, CDR2 SNEGSKA (reference sequence). The DNA of the CDR3 is TGCAGTGCTAATCCCCTCGGGGGAGGTGAAGCTTTCTTT. Encoded protein: CSANPLGGGEAFF.

The chain joins TRBV6-5 to TRBJ2-1; D possibly corresponds to TRBD2 (6 bases). V lost 4 bases to trimming and J lost 8 bases, with 9 bases between them. CDR3 length: 12 residues. Germline-derived CDR1 and CDR2 are MNHEY and SVGAGI. In DNA form, the CDR3 reads TGTGCCAGCAGTTCTAGGAGGGATGAGCAGTTCTTC. It is translated as CASSSRRDEQFF.

This chain's CDR3 is CAISESAGGYGYTF. As DNA, the CDR3 is TGTGCCATCAGTGAGTCCGCAGGAGGCTATGGCTACACCTTC. The chain joins TRBV10-3 to TRBJ1-2; D unresolved. Deletions cut 0 bases from V and 4 bases from J, with 9 bases between. Germline V CDR1 and CDR2: ENHRY, SYGVKD. The CDR3 has 14 amino acids.

This clonotype came up a few times. The rearrangement uses TRBV6-5 and TRBJ2-6; 10 bases match TRBD1. This CDR3 is built from 17 residues. The junction had 14 bases not matched to a gene; V was cut back by 4 bases and J by 11 bases. Germline loops: CDR1 MNHEY, CDR2 SVGAGI. The CDR3 loop reads CASSFPGQGMGRDVLTF. DNA for the CDR3: TGTGCCAGCAGTTTCCCGGGACAGGGGATGGGTCGGGACGTCCTGACTTTC.

In nucleotides, the CDR3 is TGTGCCAGCAGCTTGGATCGGGGGGCCTATAATTCACCCCTCCACTTT. The encoded protein is CASSLDRGAYNSPLHF. The V gene is TRBV5-4, the J gene TRBJ1-6, with D perhaps matching TRBD1 (5 bases). V shed 0 bases and J shed 2 bases, with 9 bases lying between them. CDR3 length: 16 residues. CDR1 is SGHNT and CDR2 is YYREEE in the germline V gene (reference sequence).

The chain carries TRBV3-1 and TRBJ1-6; perhaps TRBD1 as D (5 bases). Germline assignment: CDR1 LGHDT and CDR2 YNNKEL (reference sequence). This CDR3 is built from 16 residues. Trimming pared 3 bases from V and 6 bases from J, leaving 15 bases between. In DNA, the CDR3 is TGTGCCAGCAGCCAGGGAGTGGGGCCGGGTAATTCACCCCTCCACTTT. It translates to CASSQGVGPGNSPLHF.

This clonotype was seen ten or more times. The V and J genes are TRBV29-1 and TRBJ1-1; D is perhaps TRBD1 (6 bases). The CDR3 sequence is 12 residues long. In germline, CDR1 is SQVTM, CDR2 ANQGSEA. The germline V and J ends were trimmed by 8 bases and 5 bases, with 15 bases remaining between them. The CDR3 protein is CSFEEGDTEAFF. For the CDR3, the DNA is TGCAGCTTCGAGGAGGGGGATACTGAAGCTTTCTTT. Full variable domain (remainder filled in from reference TRBV29-1 and TRBJ1-1): SAVISQKPSRDICQRGTSLTIQCQVDSQVTMMFWYRQQPGQSLTLIATANQGSEATYESGFVIDKFPISRPNLTFSTLTVSNMSPEDSSIYLCSFEEGDTEAFFGQGTRLTVV.

The chain joins TRBV5-1 to TRBJ2-3, with D possibly being TRBD2 (6 bases). V lost 4 bases to trimming and J lost 5 bases, with 17 bases between them. The V gene's germline CDR1 is SGHRS and CDR2 YFSETQ. The CDR3 covers 15 residues. The CDR3 coding sequence is TGCGCCAGCAGCCCCCTGTTGGAGGGAGGAGATACGCAGTATTTT. Its protein product is CASSPLLEGGDTQYF.

This clonotype was seen at least ten times. The J gene is TRBJ1-2, the V gene TRBV4-2, with 12 bases matching TRBD1. The CDR3 spans 17 residues. Trimming removed 4 bases from V and 0 bases from J; junction bases left unmatched: 6. The V gene's germline CDR1 is LGHNA and CDR2 YNFKEQ. The CDR3 protein is CASSPGTGGPANYGYTF. CDR3 bases: TGTGCCAGCAGCCCCGGGACAGGGGGCCCGGCTAACTATGGCTACACCTTC.

The rearrangement links TRBV29-1 to TRBJ2-5; TRBD2 aligns across 8 bases. Trimming took 6 bases from V and 3 from J; bases not matched to a gene: 6. The CDR3 runs to 13 residues. Per germline, CDR1 SQVTM and CDR2 ANQGSEA. The chain's CDR3 is CSVQATSEETQYF. CDR3 bases: TGCAGCGTCCAGGCGACTAGCGAAGAGACCCAGTACTTC.

V gene TRBV6-2 or TRBV6-3 combines with J gene TRBJ1-1; D call uncertain. The ends were cut back, 5 bases at V and 1 base at J, with 14 bases in the middle. Germline CDR1 is MNHEY and CDR2 is SVGEGT. The CDR3 runs to 15 residues. This CDR3 reads CASSTFGGRNTEAFF. Here the CDR3 DNA reads TGTGCCAGCAGTACTTTTGGAGGGCGGAACACTGAAGCTTTCTTT.

This clonotype was counted once. CDR3 in DNA: TGCAGTGCTAACCCCGGGACTAGCGGGGGGGCTAGCACAGATACGCAGTATTTT. This encodes CSANPGTSGGASTDTQYF. The chain couples TRBV20-1 to TRBJ2-3; 16 bases align to TRBD2. Per the germline V gene, CDR1 is DFQATT and CDR2 is SNEGSKA (reference sequence). The CDR3 extends over 18 amino acids. V gave up 4 bases and J gave up 0 bases; unmatched junction bases: 7.

The V gene is TRBV5-1, the J gene TRBJ2-5; unclear D gene. Germline loops: CDR1 SGHRS, CDR2 YFSETQ. This CDR3 is 15 amino acids long. V lost 4 bases and J 7 bases, leaving 20 bases between the germline ends. In DNA, the CDR3 is TGCGCCAGCAGCATCGAGTCGTCTTCTGCGCGGACCCAGTACTTC. It yields the protein CASSIESSSARTQYF.

The table lists this clonotype with a few counts. V and J are TRBV27 and TRBJ1-5; D unclear. The length of the CDR3 is 15 residues. CDR1 and CDR2 from the germline V gene are MNHEY and SMNVEV (reference sequence). V gave up 3 bases and J gave up 3 bases, with 12 bases separating them. As DNA, the CDR3 is TGTGCCAGCAGTTTGGTAGCGGGAATCAATCAGCCCCAGCATTTT. This sequence encodes CASSLVAGINQPQHF.

This clonotype has just a few counts. The V gene is TRBV12-3 or TRBV12-4, the J gene TRBJ2-1, with 10 bases that match TRBD2. V gave up 3 bases and J gave up 7 bases; unmatched junction bases: 6. The CDR3 totals 15 residues. The CDR3 DNA reads as TGTGCCAGCAGTTTGCGGGCTAGCGGGGGTAATGAGCAGTTCTTC. The encoded protein is CASSLRASGGNEQFF.

This clonotype showed up many times. The V gene is TRBV4-1, the J gene TRBJ1-6, with TRBD1 matching 9 bases. Per germline, CDR1 MGHRA and CDR2 YSYEKL. CDR3 length equals 15 residues. Unmatched junction bases numbered 3, after V lost 1 base and J lost 8 bases. CDR3: CASSQGGTGYSPLHF. CDR3 in DNA: TGCGCCAGCAGCCAAGGAGGGACAGGGTATTCACCCCTCCACTTT.

This clonotype was detected ten times or more. This chain links TRBV6-2 or TRBV6-3 with TRBJ1-5, with TRBD1 as a possible D gene (5 bases). Trimming cost V 5 bases and J 2 bases, with 25 bases left between them. The CDR3 consists of 19 residues. Germline-derived CDR1 and CDR2 are MNHEY and SVGEGT. The CDR3 here is CASSQPVLRGSRGNQPQHF. In DNA, the CDR3 is TGTGCCAGCAGTCAGCCCGTACTCCGGGGCTCAAGGGGCAATCAGCCCCAGCATTTT.

The chain links TRBV11-2 to TRBJ1-1; D possibly corresponds to TRBD1 (6 bases). The CDR3 is made up of 14 amino acids. From germline, CDR1 is SGHAT and CDR2 FQNNGV. The V gene lost 6 bases and the J gene lost 1 base, with 12 bases spanning the gap. The CDR3, as DNA: TGTGCCAGCAGTAGTCAGGGGACGAACACTGAAGCTTTCTTT. Translation gives CASSSQGTNTEAFF.

In its sample, this clonotype was seen many times. The J gene is TRBJ1-2, the V gene TRBV29-1; D call uncertain. The V gene's germline CDR1 is SQVTM and CDR2 ANQGSEA. The V and J ends lost 2 bases and 4 bases respectively, with 8 bases between them. There are 12 residues in the CDR3. The CDR3 nucleotides read TGCAGCGTTGAAACAACCATCTATGGCTACACCTTC. Translating it yields CSVETTIYGYTF.

This chain connects TRBV5-1 to TRBJ1-2; 8 nucleotides line up with TRBD1. V lost 3 bases to trimming and J lost 2 bases; unmatched junction nucleotides: 12. Germline V CDR1 and CDR2: SGHRS, YFSETQ. The CDR3 is made up of 17 amino acids. The CDR3 loop reads CASSSERSGGKNYGYTF. The CDR3 DNA reads TGCGCCAGCAGCTCGGAACGGTCAGGGGGCAAGAACTATGGCTACACCTTC.

Ten or more counts support this clonotype. The chain links TRBV10-3 to TRBJ2-7; D call uncertain. Trimming pared 3 bases from V and 4 bases from J, leaving 7 bases between. Germline CDR1 and CDR2: ENHRY and SYGVKD. CDR3 length equals 12 residues. CDR3 residues: CAISDRSYEQYF. The CDR3 nucleotides read TGTGCCATCAGTGATCGGAGTTACGAGCAGTACTTC.

In this sample, this clonotype turned up a few times. The chain combines TRBV28 with TRBJ2-7; D tentatively fits TRBD1 or TRBD2 (5 bases each). Trimming removed 6 bases from V and 3 bases from J, with 15 bases in between. The CDR3 runs to 14 residues. Germline V CDR1 and CDR2: MDHEN, SYDVKM. The CDR3 region has the DNA TGTGCCAGCAGCCCTTGGGGGTGGAACTACGAGCAGTACTTC. Encoded protein: CASSPWGWNYEQYF.

Many counts were recorded for this clonotype. A read error may produce the germline difference seen at one junction end. This chain connects TRBV7-2 to TRBJ1-1; no clear D. CDR3 size: 15 residues. CDR1 and CDR2 (germline): SGHTA, FQGNSA. Here the CDR3 reads CASSLVAGMNTEAFF. CDR3 bases: TGCGCCAGCAGCTTGGTGGCGGGGATGAACACTGAAGCTTTCTTT. Full variable domain (rest looked up from reference TRBV7-2 and TRBJ1-1): GAGVSQSPSNKVTEKGKDVELRCDPISGHTALYWYRQSLGQGLEFLIYFQGNSAPDKSGLPSDRFSAERTGGSVSTLTIQRTQQEDSAVYLCASSLVAGMNTEAFFGQGTRLTVV.

This clonotype has ten or more counts. The chain has TRBV6-5 and TRBJ2-7; perhaps TRBD1 as D (5 bases). The CDR3 covers 15 residues. The V and J ends lost 6 bases and 1 base respectively, with 16 bases between them. In germline, CDR1 is MNHEY, CDR2 SVGAGI. The CDR3 bases are TGTGCCAGCAGCCAAGGGGCCTCCATGTCCTACGAGCAGTACTTC. Encoded protein: CASSQGASMSYEQYF.

This clonotype was detected a few times. The CDR3 region is CASSQGDEQFF. The DNA of the CDR3 is TGTGCCAGCAGCCAGGGGGATGAGCAGTTCTTC. This sequence joins TRBV3-1 and TRBJ2-1; either TRBD1 or TRBD2 may fit D (5 bases each). Germline V gives CDR1 LGHDT, CDR2 YNNKEL (reference sequence). The CDR3 totals 11 residues. Trimming shortened V by 3 bases and J by 8 bases, and 5 bases separated the two germline ends.

There are many counts of this clonotype. This chain uses TRBV10-3 with TRBJ1-2, with 7 bases fitting TRBD1. Germline loops: CDR1 ENHRY, CDR2 SYGVKD. This CDR3 is 14 amino acids long. V lost 4 bases and J lost 6; bases outside the gene matches: 8. The CDR3 here is CAISGGQGQNGYTF. Here the CDR3 DNA reads TGTGCCATCAGTGGTGGTCAGGGACAGAATGGCTACACCTTC.

This clonotype was seen repeatedly, ten times or more. The chain employs TRBV4-3 and TRBJ1-1, with D unresolved. The germline CDR1 and CDR2 sequences are LGHNA and YSLEER. The CDR3 runs to 14 residues. The V and J ends lost 0 bases and 1 base respectively, with 6 bases between them. The CDR3 sequence is CASSQDLGNTEAFF. In nucleotides, the CDR3 is TGCGCCAGCAGCCAAGATCTAGGGAACACTGAAGCTTTCTTT.